What follows are 23 T cell receptor beta chains derived from one specimen sequenced in a study of T-cell reconstitution after alpha-beta-depleted transplantation in children. As it was prepared, the TCRbeta library received unique molecular identifiers. Each CDR3 protein gets one entry after TCRdb re-called the PCR reads with MiXCR. Seen here are fewer than 500,000 distinct CDR3 sequences, about 40% observed once, and the top ten hold under 35%. The specimen was PBMCs, collected before TCRalphabeta/CD19-depleted stem cell transplant. The source of these receptors is a girl aged 2 to 9 with aplastic anemia, due to receive a stem cell transplant.

The chain recombines TRBV11-2 with TRBJ2-7; D remains ambiguous. Deletions cut 3 bases from V and 2 bases from J, with 17 bases between. Germline V CDR1 and CDR2: SGHAT, FQNNGV. This CDR3 has 16 residues. The DNA for the CDR3 is TGTGCCAGCAGCTTCAATATGGCCCAATCCGCCTACGAGCAGTACTTC. Amino acid sequence: CASSFNMAQSAYEQYF. Together with reference TRBV11-2 and TRBJ2-7, the CDR3 gives the full variable domain: EAGVAQSPRYKIIEKRQSVAFWCNPISGHATLYWYQQILGQGPKLLIQFQNNGVVDDSQLPKDRFSAERLKGVDSTLKIQPAKLEDSAVYLCASSFNMAQSAYEQYFGPGTRLTVT.

In its sample, this clonotype was seen many times. The CDR3: CSASSRTSGPYNEQFF. The CDR3 DNA follows: TGCAGTGCTAGTTCCCGGACTAGCGGGCCCTACAATGAGCAGTTCTTC. The chain carries TRBV20-1 and TRBJ2-1; 11 nucleotides agree with TRBD2. The V gene end was trimmed by 3 bases and the J gene end by 2 bases; junction bases not matched to a gene: 6. The CDR3 spans 16 residues. Germline V CDR1 and CDR2: DFQATT, SNEGSKA (reference sequence).

This clonotype was detected only a few times. A read error may be the cause here, since a much bigger clone is one base away. The rearrangement links TRBV20-1 to TRBJ2-1, with D hard to call. Germline loops: CDR1 DFQATT, CDR2 SNEGSKA (reference sequence). Trimming cost V 3 bases and J 4 bases, with 4 bases left between them. CDR3 length: 11 amino acids. DNA of the CDR3: TGCAGTGCTAGGGAGTACAATGAGCAGTTCTTC. As protein: CSAREYNEQFF.

The rearrangement uses TRBV5-4 and TRBJ2-3; 7 nucleotides align to TRBD1. The CDR3 covers 15 residues. V was clipped by 2 bases and J by 4 bases; unmatched bases: 7. CDR1 is SGHNT, CDR2 YYREEE, per germline (reference sequence). The CDR3 DNA is TGTGCCAGCAGCTTCTATGCGCAGGGGGCAGATACGCAGTATTTT. This encodes CASSFYAQGADTQYF.

The chain links TRBV20-1 to TRBJ2-5, with D unresolved. With 3 bases removed from V and 1 base from J, the gap between germline ends came to 18 bases. In germline, CDR1 is DFQATT, CDR2 SNEGSKA (reference sequence). This CDR3 is built from 16 residues. CDR3 DNA: TGCAGTGCTAGGGGTGAACTTTTGAACCGCCAAGAGACCCAGTACTTC. The encoded protein is CSARGELLNRQETQYF.

This clonotype was found a few times. This chain links TRBV9 with TRBJ2-7, with D unresolved. The V gene's germline CDR1 is SGDLS and CDR2 YYNGEE. The length of the CDR3 is 14 residues. V lost 0 bases, J lost 0 bases, and 7 bases lay in between. The CDR3 loop is CASSVEVGSYEQYF. CDR3 nucleotide sequence: TGTGCCAGCAGCGTAGAGGTCGGCTCCTACGAGCAGTACTTC. The complete variable domain, with remaining parts taken from reference TRBV9 and TRBJ2-7, reads DSGVTQTPKHLITATGQRVTLRCSPRSGDLSVYWYQQSLDQGLQFLIQYYNGEERAKGNILERFSAQQFPDLHSELNLSSLELGDSALYFCASSVEVGSYEQYFGPGTRLTVT.

The rearrangement uses TRBV20-1 and TRBJ2-3; 7 bases line up with TRBD2. Germline V CDR1 and CDR2: DFQATT, SNEGSKA (reference sequence). The CDR3 covers 16 residues. The junction had 14 bases not matched to a gene; V was cut back by 3 bases and J by 5 bases. The CDR3 loop is CSASPLGERGGDTQYF. The CDR3 region has the DNA TGCAGTGCTAGCCCCCTAGGTGAGCGGGGAGGAGATACGCAGTATTTT.

This rearrangement joins TRBV3-1 to TRBJ2-1; unclear D gene. V shed 3 bases and J shed 10 bases, with 10 bases lying between them. This CDR3 contains 12 residues. CDR1 is LGHDT and CDR2 is YNNKEL in the germline V gene (reference sequence). The DNA of the CDR3 is TGTGCCAGCAGCCATGTTAACCGCGAGCAGTTCTTC. Its translation: CASSHVNREQFF.

In its sample, this clonotype was seen a few times. The V call is TRBV20-1, the J call TRBJ1-1; D not resolved. Germline values: CDR1 DFQATT, CDR2 SNEGSKA (reference sequence). Trimming pared 0 bases from V and 0 bases from J, leaving 11 bases between. The CDR3 has 15 residues. CDR3 loop: CSARDRAGMNTEAFF. The CDR3 nucleotides are TGCAGTGCTAGAGATAGGGCCGGGATGAACACTGAAGCTTTCTTT.

This chain connects TRBV7-7 to TRBJ2-3, with D unclear. The CDR3 consists of 11 residues. CDR1 SSHAT and CDR2 FNYEAQ come from the germline V gene (reference sequence). V lost 3 bases and J 15 bases, leaving 13 bases between the germline ends. The CDR3 DNA follows: TGTGCCAGCAGCTTTTGGGCAATGCGCTATTTT. It translates to CASSFWAMRYF.

The genes are TRBV5-6 and TRBJ2-5, with 8 bases fitting TRBD2. V shed 3 bases and J 4 bases; nucleotides not matched to a gene: 11. Germline V CDR1 and CDR2: SGHDT, YYEEEE. This CDR3 region has 16 residues. This CDR3 is CASSSPWAGGGETQYF. As DNA, the CDR3 is TGTGCCAGCAGCTCCCCCTGGGCGGGAGGAGGAGAGACCCAGTACTTC.

The rearrangement joins TRBV5-1 to TRBJ2-3; the match to TRBD1 covers 9 bases. V lost 4 bases to trimming and J lost 2 bases; unmatched junction nucleotides: 5. This CDR3 has 15 residues. Germline values: CDR1 SGHRS, CDR2 YFSETQ. CDR3 sequence reads: CASSGGQGFTDTQYF. Written as DNA, the CDR3 is TGCGCCAGCAGCGGCGGACAGGGGTTCACAGATACGCAGTATTTT. The full variable domain, its missing parts supplied by reference TRBV5-1 and TRBJ2-3, is KAGVTQTPRYLIKTRGQQVTLSCSPISGHRSVSWYQQTPGQGLQFLFEYFSETQRNKGNFPGRFSGRQFSNSRSEMNVSTLELGDSALYLCASSGGQGFTDTQYFGPGTRLTVL.

Turning to this clonotype: Possible read error: a much larger clone is one base away. The chain has TRBV7-2 and TRBJ2-3; no firm D call. CDR1 is SGHTA and CDR2 is FQGNSA in the germline V gene. The V gene lost 4 bases and the J gene lost 2 bases, with 13 bases spanning the gap. CDR3 length equals 15 residues. As DNA, the CDR3 is TGTGCCAGCAGCTCAACATTGGTATCCACAGATACGCAGTATTTT. As protein: CASSSTLVSTDTQYF. The full variable domain, with the rest looked up from reference TRBV7-2 and TRBJ2-3, is GAGVSQSPSNKVTEKGKDVELRCDPISGHTALYWYRQSLGQGLEFLIYFQGNSAPDKSGLPSDRFSAERTGGSVSTLTIQRTQQEDSAVYLCASSSTLVSTDTQYFGPGTRLTVL.

This chain joins TRBV3-1 and TRBJ1-5; D is uncertain. The CDR3 is 14 residues long. The germline V and J ends were trimmed by 6 bases and 3 bases, with 12 bases remaining between them. CDR1 is LGHDT, CDR2 YNNKEL, per germline (reference sequence). CDR3 region: CASSRETNNQPQHF. The CDR3 DNA is TGTGCCAGCAGTCGCGAAACCAACAATCAGCCCCAGCATTTT.

V is TRBV18 and J is TRBJ2-1, with D uncertain. This CDR3 has 15 residues. The germline V gene encodes CDR1 KGHSH and CDR2 LQKENI. V lost 2 bases and J 0 bases, leaving 8 bases between the germline ends. CDR3 residues: CASSPVGSSYNEQFF. The CDR3 DNA follows: TGTGCCAGCTCACCAGTGGGAAGCTCCTACAATGAGCAGTTCTTC. Based on the CDR3 plus reference TRBV18 and TRBJ2-1, the full variable domain is NAGVMQNPRHLVRRRGQEARLRCSPMKGHSHVYWYRQLPEEGLKFMVYLQKENIIDESGMPKERFSAEFPKEGPSILRIQQVVRGDSAAYFCASSPVGSSYNEQFFGPGTRLTVL.

This chain links TRBV5-1 with TRBJ2-5; TRBD1 aligns across 7 bases. J lost 5 bases, V lost 0 bases, and 7 bases had no gene match. This CDR3 region has 15 residues. CDR1 and CDR2 (germline): SGHRS, YFSETQ. CDR3 in amino acids: CASSLGQGVTETQYF. CDR3 bases: TGCGCCAGCAGCTTGGGGCAGGGGGTTACGGAGACCCAGTACTTC.

This clonotype was counted between two and nine times. The chain joins TRBV25-1 to TRBJ2-3; 7 nucleotides align to TRBD2. With V trimmed by 3 bases and J by 5 bases, 11 bases remained unmatched. CDR1 is MGHDK and CDR2 is SYGVNS in the germline V gene. The CDR3 consists of 16 residues. CDR3 in DNA: TGTGCCAGCAGTGACCTAGCGGTGGTATTGGGAGATACGCAGTATTTT. Protein: CASSDLAVVLGDTQYF.

The CDR3 region has the DNA TGTGCCAGCATCCGAGACCCGGGGATCGGGGTTACGCAGTATTTT. This encodes CASIRDPGIGVTQYF. The V gene is TRBV6-2 or TRBV6-3, the J gene TRBJ2-3; perhaps TRBD2 as D (5 bases). Trimming removed 7 bases at V and 8 bases at J, with 22 bases between. There are 15 residues in the CDR3. Looked up from germline, CDR1 is MNHEY and CDR2 is SVGEGT.

The chain uses TRBV3-1 and TRBJ2-3; 10 bases match TRBD2. The J segment lost 1 base and the V segment lost 1 base, leaving 8 bases of the junction unmatched. CDR3 length: 18 residues. Germline CDR1 is LGHDT and CDR2 is YNNKEL (reference sequence). Written as DNA, the CDR3 is TGTGCCAGCAGCCAAGGAGCGGGAGGGAACCTCGGCACAGATACGCAGTATTTT. Its translation: CASSQGAGGNLGTDTQYF.

With respect to this clonotype: A much larger clone sits a single nucleotide away, making a read error possible. In DNA, the CDR3 is TGTGCCAGCACACTACAGGGGACCTCGAACACCGGGGAGCTGTTTTTT. This codes for CASTLQGTSNTGELFF. The chain recombines TRBV7-9 with TRBJ2-2; TRBD1 matches at 7 bases. The germline gives CDR1 SEHNR, CDR2 FQNEAQ (reference sequence). The CDR3 runs 16 residues. J was trimmed by 0 bases and V by 7 bases; bases with no gene match: 8.

In its sample, this clonotype was seen a few times. This rearrangement joins TRBV7-9 to TRBJ2-2, with 9 bases lining up with TRBD1. Germline values: CDR1 SEHNR, CDR2 FQNEAQ (reference sequence). The CDR3 totals 15 residues. Losses at the gene ends were 4 bases for V and 4 bases for J; bases not matched to a gene: 4. The CDR3 loop reads CASSYRGPSTGELFF. CDR3 coding DNA: TGTGCCAGCAGCTACAGGGGGCCGAGCACCGGGGAGCTGTTTTTT.

The chain uses TRBV7-9 and TRBJ2-7, with 7 bases identical to TRBD1. V was pared by 4 bases and J by 4 bases, with 10 bases of the junction left unmatched. Germline V gene sequence: CDR1 SEHNR, CDR2 FQNEAQ (reference sequence). The CDR3 spans 15 residues. The CDR3 DNA is TGTGCCAGCAGCTGGGTCGGACAGGATGAGTACGAGCAGTACTTC. Its protein product is CASSWVGQDEYEQYF.

The sample holds one count of this clonotype. The J gene is TRBJ2-1, the V gene TRBV7-3; D perhaps matches TRBD1 (6 bases). The CDR3 totals 16 residues. V dropped 5 bases and J dropped 0 bases, with 14 bases sitting between them. Germline CDR1 and CDR2: SGHTA and FQGTGA. The CDR3 DNA follows: TGTGCCAGCAGCATAAAGGGGGTAAGCTCCTACAATGAGCAGTTCTTC. Encoded protein: CASSIKGVSSYNEQFF.